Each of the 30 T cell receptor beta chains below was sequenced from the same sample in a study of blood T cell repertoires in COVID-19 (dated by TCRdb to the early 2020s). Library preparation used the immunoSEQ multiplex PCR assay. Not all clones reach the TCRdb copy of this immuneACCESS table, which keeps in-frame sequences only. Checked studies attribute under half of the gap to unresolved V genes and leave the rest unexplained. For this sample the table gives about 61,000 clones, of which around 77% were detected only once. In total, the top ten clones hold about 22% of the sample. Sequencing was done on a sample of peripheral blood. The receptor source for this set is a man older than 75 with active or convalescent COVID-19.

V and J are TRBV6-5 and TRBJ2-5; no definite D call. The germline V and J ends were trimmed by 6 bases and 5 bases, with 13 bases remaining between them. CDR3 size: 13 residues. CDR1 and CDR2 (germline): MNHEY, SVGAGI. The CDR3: CASSPLSMETQYF. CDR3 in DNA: TGTGCCAGCAGCCCCCTGAGTATGGAGACCCAGTACTTC.

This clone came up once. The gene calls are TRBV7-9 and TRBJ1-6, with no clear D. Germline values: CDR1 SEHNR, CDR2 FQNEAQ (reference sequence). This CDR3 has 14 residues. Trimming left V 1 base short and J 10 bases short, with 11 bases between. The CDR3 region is CASSLVQQLSPLHF. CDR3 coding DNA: TGTGCCAGCAGCTTAGTACAGCAGCTATCACCCCTCCACTTT.

The chain's CDR3 is CASSEAREGYTF. The CDR3 DNA reads TGTGCCAGCAGTGAAGCGCGAGAAGGCTACACCTTC. This rearrangement joins TRBV2 to TRBJ1-2; D is ambiguous. Trimming removed 0 bases at V and 8 bases at J, with 7 bases between. Germline V gives CDR1 SNHLY, CDR2 FYNNEI. This CDR3 comprises 12 residues. The full variable domain, with the rest looked up from reference TRBV2 and TRBJ1-2, is EPEVTQTPSHQVTQMGQEVILRCVPISNHLYFYWYRQILGQKVEFLVSFYNNEISEKSEIFDDQFSVERPDGSNFTLKIRSTKLEDSAMYFCASSEAREGYTFGSGTRLTVV.

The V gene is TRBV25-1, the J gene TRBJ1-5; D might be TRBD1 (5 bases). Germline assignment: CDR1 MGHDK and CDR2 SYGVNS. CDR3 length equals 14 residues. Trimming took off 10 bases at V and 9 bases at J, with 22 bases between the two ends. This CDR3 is CAIREPGALGPQHF. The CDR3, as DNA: TGTGCCATCCGAGAACCTGGGGCTCTCGGGCCCCAGCATTTT.

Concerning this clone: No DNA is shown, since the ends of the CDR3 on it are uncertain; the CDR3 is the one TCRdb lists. The CDR3 here is CASSLFLSGQGRRDTEAFF. The chain recombines TRBV28 with TRBJ1-1. CDR1 and CDR2 (germline): MDHEN, SYDVKM. Inclusive of both ends, the CDR3 amounts to 19 amino acids.

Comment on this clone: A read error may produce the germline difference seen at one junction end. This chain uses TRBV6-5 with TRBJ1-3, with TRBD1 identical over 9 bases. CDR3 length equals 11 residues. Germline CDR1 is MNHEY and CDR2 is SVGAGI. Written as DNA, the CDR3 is TGTGCCAGCAGGGCGGGACAGGGACTACATTTT. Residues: CASRAGQGLHF.

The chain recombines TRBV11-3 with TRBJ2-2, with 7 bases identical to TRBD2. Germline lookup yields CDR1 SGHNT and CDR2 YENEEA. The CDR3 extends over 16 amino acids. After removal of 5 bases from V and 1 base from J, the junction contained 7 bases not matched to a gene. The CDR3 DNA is TGTGCCAGCAGCCTGAGGGAGGGGTTGAACACCGGGGAGCTGTTTTTT. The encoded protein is CASSLREGLNTGELFF.

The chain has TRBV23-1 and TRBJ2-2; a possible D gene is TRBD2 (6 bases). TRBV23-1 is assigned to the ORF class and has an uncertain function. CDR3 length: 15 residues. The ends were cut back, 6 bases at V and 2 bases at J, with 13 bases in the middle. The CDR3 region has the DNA TGCGCCAGCAGGCGGGACCGACCTAACACCGGGGAGCTGTTTTTT. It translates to CASRRDRPNTGELFF.

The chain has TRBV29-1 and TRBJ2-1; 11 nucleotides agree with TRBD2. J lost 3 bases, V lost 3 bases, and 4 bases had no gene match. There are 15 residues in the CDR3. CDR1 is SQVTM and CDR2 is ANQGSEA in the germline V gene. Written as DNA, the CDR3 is TGCAGCGTTGAGCCGACTAGCGGGGTCTACAATGAGCAGTTCTTC. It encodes CSVEPTSGVYNEQFF.

Here the CDR3 DNA reads TGTGCCAGCAGCTGGGTCGGGGCTAGCGCGGAGAAGCAGTTCTTC. It encodes CASSWVGASAEKQFF. V usage is TRBV7-2 and J usage is TRBJ2-1, with D possibly matching TRBD2 (6 bases). Trimming removed 4 bases from V and 11 bases from J, with 21 bases in between. Germline CDR1 is SGHTA and CDR2 is FQGNSA. This CDR3 has 15 amino acids.

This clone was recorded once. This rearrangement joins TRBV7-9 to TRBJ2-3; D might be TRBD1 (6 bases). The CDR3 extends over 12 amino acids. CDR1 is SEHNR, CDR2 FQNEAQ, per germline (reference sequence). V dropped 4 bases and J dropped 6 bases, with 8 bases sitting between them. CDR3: CASSWDMDTQYF. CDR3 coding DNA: TGTGCCAGCAGCTGGGACATGGATACGCAGTATTTT.

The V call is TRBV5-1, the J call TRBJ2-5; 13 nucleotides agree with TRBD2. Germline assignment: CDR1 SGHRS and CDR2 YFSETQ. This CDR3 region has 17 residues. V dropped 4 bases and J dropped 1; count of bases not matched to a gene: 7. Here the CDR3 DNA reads TGCGCCAGCAGCGGAAAGGGACTAGCGGGGCCCCAAGAGACCCAGTACTTC. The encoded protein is CASSGKGLAGPQETQYF.

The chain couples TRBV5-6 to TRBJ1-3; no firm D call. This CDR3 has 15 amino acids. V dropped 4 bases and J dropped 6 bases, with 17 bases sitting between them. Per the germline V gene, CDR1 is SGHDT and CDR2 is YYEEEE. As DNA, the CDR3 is TGTGCCAGCAGCCGTTCGGTGGTATTCGAAAACACCATATATTTT. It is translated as CASSRSVVFENTIYF.

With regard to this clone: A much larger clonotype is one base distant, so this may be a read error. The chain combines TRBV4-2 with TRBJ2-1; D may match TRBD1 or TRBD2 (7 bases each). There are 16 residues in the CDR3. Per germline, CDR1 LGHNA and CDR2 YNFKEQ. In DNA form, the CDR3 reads TGTGCCCGCAGCCAGGGGGAGGGGGGGAACTACAATGAGCAGTTCTTC. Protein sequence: CARSQGEGGNYNEQFF.

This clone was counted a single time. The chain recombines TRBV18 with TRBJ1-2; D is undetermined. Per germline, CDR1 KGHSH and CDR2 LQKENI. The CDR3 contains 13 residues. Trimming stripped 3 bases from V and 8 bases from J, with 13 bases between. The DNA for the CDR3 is TGTGCCAGCTCACCCCACCCAGGCGAAGGCTACACCTTC. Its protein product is CASSPHPGEGYTF.

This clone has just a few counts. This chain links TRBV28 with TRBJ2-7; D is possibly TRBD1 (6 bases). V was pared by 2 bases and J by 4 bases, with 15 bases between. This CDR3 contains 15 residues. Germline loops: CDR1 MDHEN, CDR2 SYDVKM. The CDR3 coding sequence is TGTGCCAGCAGTTTAGGGCAGGGGATTGGGTACGAGCAGTACTTC. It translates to CASSLGQGIGYEQYF.

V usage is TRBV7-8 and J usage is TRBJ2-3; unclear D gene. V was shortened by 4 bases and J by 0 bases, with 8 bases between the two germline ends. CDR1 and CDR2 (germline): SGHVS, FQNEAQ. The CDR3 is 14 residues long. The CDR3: CASSYGSSTDTQYF. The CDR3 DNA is TGTGCCAGCAGCTACGGTTCTAGCACAGATACGCAGTATTTT.

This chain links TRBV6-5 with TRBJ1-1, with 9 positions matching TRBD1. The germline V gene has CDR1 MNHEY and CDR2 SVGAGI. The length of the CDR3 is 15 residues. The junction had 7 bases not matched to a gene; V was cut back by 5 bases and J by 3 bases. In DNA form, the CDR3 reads TGTGCCAGCAGTCAACAGGGGGCGTACGACACTGAAGCTTTCTTT. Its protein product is CASSQQGAYDTEAFF.

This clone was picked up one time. CDR3 amino acids: CASSQDYAYTEAFF. The CDR3 nucleotides read TGTGCCAGCAGCCAAGATTATGCGTACACTGAAGCTTTCTTT. The chain has TRBV3-1 (or the pseudogene TRBV3-2) and TRBJ1-1; D call uncertain. With 0 bases removed from V and 3 bases from J, the gap between germline ends came to 8 bases. CDR3 length: 14 residues. Per the germline V gene, CDR1 is LGHDT and CDR2 is YNNKEL (reference sequence).

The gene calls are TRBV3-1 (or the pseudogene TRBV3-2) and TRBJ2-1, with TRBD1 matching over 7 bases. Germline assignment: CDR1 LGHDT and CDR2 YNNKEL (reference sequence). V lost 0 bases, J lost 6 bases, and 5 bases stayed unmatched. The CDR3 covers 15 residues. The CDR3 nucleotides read TGTGCCAGCAGCCAAGATCCAGCAGGGGGCAATGAGCAGTTCTTC. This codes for CASSQDPAGGNEQFF.

CDR3 nucleotide sequence: TGTGCCTGGGACTACGGGGGGAAGACTCACGAGCAGTACTTC. Its protein is CAWDYGGKTHEQYF. V is TRBV30 and J is TRBJ2-7, with 7 nucleotides matching TRBD2. The CDR3 has 14 amino acids. Germline-derived CDR1 and CDR2 are GTSNPN and SVGIG (reference sequence). After removal of 5 bases from V and 5 bases from J, the junction contained 12 bases not matched to a gene.

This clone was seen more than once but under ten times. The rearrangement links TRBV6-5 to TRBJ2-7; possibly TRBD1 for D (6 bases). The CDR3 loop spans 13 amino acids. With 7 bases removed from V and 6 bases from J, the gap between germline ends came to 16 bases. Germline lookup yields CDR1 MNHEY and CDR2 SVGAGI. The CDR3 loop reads CASTVNAGAEQYF. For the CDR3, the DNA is TGTGCCAGCACCGTAAATGCAGGGGCCGAGCAGTACTTC.

The CDR3 nucleotides read TGCGCCAGCAGCCAAGGACAGGGAGATTGGGAGGAGGCTTTCTTT. It translates to CASSQGQGDWEEAFF. The chain employs TRBV5-1 and TRBJ1-1, with TRBD1 matching 8 bases. Germline V gene sequence: CDR1 SGHRS, CDR2 YFSETQ. The CDR3 has 15 residues. V was pared by 4 bases and J by 11 bases, with 16 bases of the junction left unmatched. The full variable domain, rest sourced from reference TRBV5-1 and TRBJ1-1, is KAGVTQTPRYLIKTRGQQVTLSCSPISGHRSVSWYQQTPGQGLQFLFEYFSETQRNKGNFPGRFSGRQFSNSRSEMNVSTLELGDSALYLCASSQGQGDWEEAFFGQGTRLTVV.

This chain's CDR3 is CASSSRTVPFYGYTF. The DNA for the CDR3 is TGTGCCAGCAGCTCCCGGACAGTACCCTTCTATGGCTACACCTTC. The chain employs TRBV11-2 and TRBJ1-2; D perhaps matches TRBD1 (6 bases). V lost 4 bases, J lost 4 bases, and 16 bases lay in between. Per germline, CDR1 SGHAT and CDR2 FQNNGV. This CDR3 is 15 amino acids long. The full variable domain, rest sourced from reference TRBV11-2 and TRBJ1-2, is EAGVAQSPRYKIIEKRQSVAFWCNPISGHATLYWYQQILGQGPKLLIQFQNNGVVDDSQLPKDRFSAERLKGVDSTLKIQPAKLEDSAVYLCASSSRTVPFYGYTFGSGTRLTVV.

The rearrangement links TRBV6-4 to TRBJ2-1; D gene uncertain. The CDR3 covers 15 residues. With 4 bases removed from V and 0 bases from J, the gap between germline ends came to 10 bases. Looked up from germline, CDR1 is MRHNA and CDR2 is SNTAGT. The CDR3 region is CASSGDPSSYNEQFF. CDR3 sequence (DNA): TGTGCCAGCAGTGGAGATCCTAGCTCCTACAATGAGCAGTTCTTC.

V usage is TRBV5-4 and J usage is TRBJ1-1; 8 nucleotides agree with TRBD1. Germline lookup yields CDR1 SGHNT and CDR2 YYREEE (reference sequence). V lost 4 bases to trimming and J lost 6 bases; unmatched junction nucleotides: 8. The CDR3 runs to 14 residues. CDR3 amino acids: CASSVKDRASEAFF. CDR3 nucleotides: TGTGCCAGCAGCGTGAAGGACAGGGCCTCTGAAGCTTTCTTT. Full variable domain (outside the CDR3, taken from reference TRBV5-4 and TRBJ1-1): ETGVTQSPTHLIKTRGQQVTLRCSSQSGHNTVSWYQQALGQGPQFIFQYYREEENGRGNFPPRFSGLQFPNYSSELNVNALELDDSALYLCASSVKDRASEAFFGQGTRLTVV.

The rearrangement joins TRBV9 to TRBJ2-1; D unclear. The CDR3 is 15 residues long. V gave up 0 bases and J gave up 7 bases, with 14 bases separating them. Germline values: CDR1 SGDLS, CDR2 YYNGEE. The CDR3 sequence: CASSVGSRQRNEQFF. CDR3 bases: TGTGCCAGCAGCGTAGGTAGTCGCCAAAGAAATGAGCAGTTCTTC.

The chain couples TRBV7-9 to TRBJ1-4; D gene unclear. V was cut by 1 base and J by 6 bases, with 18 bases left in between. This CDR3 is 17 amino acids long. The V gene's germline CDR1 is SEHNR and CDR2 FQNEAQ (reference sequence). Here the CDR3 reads CASSLEEWPPEDEKLFF. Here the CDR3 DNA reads TGTGCCAGCAGCTTAGAGGAGTGGCCCCCCGAGGATGAAAAACTGTTTTTT.

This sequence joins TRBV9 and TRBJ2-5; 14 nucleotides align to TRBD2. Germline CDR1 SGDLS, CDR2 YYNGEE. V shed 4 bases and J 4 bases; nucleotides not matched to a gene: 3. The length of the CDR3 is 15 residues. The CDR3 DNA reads TGTGCCAGCAGCTCAGGACTAGCGGGGGGAGAGACCCAGTACTTC. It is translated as CASSSGLAGGETQYF. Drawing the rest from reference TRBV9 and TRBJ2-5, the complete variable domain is DSGVTQTPKHLITATGQRVTLRCSPRSGDLSVYWYQQSLDQGLQFLIQYYNGEERAKGNILERFSAQQFPDLHSELNLSSLELGDSALYFCASSSGLAGGETQYFGPGTRLLVL.

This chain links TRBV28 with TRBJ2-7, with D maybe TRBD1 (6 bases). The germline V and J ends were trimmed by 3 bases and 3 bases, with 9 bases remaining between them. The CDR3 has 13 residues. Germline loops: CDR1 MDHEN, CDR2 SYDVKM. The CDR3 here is CASSFETGYEQYF. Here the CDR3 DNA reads TGTGCCAGCAGTTTTGAGACAGGCTACGAGCAGTACTTC.